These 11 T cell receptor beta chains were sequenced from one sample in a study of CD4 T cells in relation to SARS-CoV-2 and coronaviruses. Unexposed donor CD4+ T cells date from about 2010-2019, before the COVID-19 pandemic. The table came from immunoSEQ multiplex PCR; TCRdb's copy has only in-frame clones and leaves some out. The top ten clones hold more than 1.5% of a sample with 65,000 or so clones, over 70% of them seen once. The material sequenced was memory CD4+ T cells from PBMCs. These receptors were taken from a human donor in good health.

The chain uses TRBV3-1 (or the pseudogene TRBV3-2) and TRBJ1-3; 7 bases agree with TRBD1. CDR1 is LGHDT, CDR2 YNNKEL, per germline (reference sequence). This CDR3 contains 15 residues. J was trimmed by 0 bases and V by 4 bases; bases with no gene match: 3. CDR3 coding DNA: TGTGCCAGCAGCCTGACAGGGTTCTCTGGAAACACCATATATTTT. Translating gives CASSLTGFSGNTIYF.

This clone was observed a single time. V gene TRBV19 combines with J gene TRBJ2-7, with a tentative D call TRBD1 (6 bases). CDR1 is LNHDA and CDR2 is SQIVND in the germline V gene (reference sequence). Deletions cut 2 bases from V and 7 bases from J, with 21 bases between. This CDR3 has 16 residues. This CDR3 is CASSILGGTPFVEQYF. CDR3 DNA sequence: TGTGCCAGTAGTATATTAGGGGGAACCCCTTTCGTGGAGCAGTACTTC.

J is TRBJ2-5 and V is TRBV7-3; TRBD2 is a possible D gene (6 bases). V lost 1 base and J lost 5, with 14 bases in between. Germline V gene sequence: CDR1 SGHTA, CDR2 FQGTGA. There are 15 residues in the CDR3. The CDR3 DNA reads TGTGCCAGCAGCTTAAGCGGAGGGGCCTGGGAGACCCAGTACTTC. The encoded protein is CASSLSGGAWETQYF.

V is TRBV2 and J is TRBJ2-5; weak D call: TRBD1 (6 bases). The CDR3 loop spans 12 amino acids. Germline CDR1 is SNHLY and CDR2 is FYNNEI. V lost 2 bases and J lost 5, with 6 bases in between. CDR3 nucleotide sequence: TGTGCCAGCAGTGAACAGGGGGAGACCCAGTACTTC. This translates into CASSEQGETQYF. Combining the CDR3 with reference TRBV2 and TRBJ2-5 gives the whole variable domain EPEVTQTPSHQVTQMGQEVILRCVPISNHLYFYWYRQILGQKVEFLVSFYNNEISEKSEIFDDQFSVERPDGSNFTLKIRSTKLEDSAMYFCASSEQGETQYFGPGTRLLVL.

Here the CDR3 DNA reads TGTGCCAGCAGTTCATTCGGAGGCTCCTACAATGAGCAGTTCTTC. Its protein product is CASSSFGGSYNEQFF. This sequence joins TRBV7-9 and TRBJ2-1, with a possible D match to TRBD2 (5 bases). Germline V gene data show CDR1 as SEHNR and CDR2 as FQNEAQ (reference sequence). V was shortened by 6 bases and J by 0 bases, with 12 bases between the two germline ends. The CDR3 totals 15 residues.

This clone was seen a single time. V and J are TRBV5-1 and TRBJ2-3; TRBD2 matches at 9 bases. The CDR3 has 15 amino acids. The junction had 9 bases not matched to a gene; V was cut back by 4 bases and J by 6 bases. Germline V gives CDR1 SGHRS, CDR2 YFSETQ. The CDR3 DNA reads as TGCGCCAGCAGCATACAGGGACTAGCAGGCGATACGCAGTATTTT. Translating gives CASSIQGLAGDTQYF. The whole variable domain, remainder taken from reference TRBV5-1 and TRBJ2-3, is KAGVTQTPRYLIKTRGQQVTLSCSPISGHRSVSWYQQTPGQGLQFLFEYFSETQRNKGNFPGRFSGRQFSNSRSEMNVSTLELGDSALYLCASSIQGLAGDTQYFGPGTRLTVL.

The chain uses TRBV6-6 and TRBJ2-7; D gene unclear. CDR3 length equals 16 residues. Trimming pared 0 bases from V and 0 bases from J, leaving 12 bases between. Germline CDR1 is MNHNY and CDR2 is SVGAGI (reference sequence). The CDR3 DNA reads TGTGCCAGCAGTTACTCTCCTGGAGAGAGCTCCTACGAGCAGTACTTC. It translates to CASSYSPGESSYEQYF.

CDR3 bases: TGCGCCAGCAGCTTGGCGGGACAGGGCTACGAGCAGTACTTC. Amino acid sequence: CASSLAGQGYEQYF. V gene TRBV5-1 combines with J gene TRBJ2-7; 9 nucleotides line up with TRBD1. The CDR3 sequence is 14 residues long. With V trimmed by 0 bases and J by 3 bases, 1 base remained unmatched. Germline CDR1 SGHRS, CDR2 YFSETQ.

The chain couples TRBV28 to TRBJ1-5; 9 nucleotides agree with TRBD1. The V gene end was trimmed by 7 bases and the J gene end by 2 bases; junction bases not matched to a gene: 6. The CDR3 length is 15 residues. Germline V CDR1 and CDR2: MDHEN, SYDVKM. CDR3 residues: CASIQGDRGNQPQHF. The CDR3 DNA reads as TGTGCCAGCATTCAAGGGGACAGGGGCAATCAGCCCCAGCATTTT.

The CDR3 sequence: CASSSSLIVADTQYF. DNA of the CDR3: TGTGCCAGCAGCTCCTCTCTGATAGTAGCCGATACGCAGTATTTT. The chain joins TRBV7-2 to TRBJ2-3, with D hard to call. V lost 4 bases and J 6 bases, leaving 17 bases between the germline ends. Germline V lookup: CDR1 SGHTA, CDR2 FQGNSA. This CDR3 is 15 amino acids long.

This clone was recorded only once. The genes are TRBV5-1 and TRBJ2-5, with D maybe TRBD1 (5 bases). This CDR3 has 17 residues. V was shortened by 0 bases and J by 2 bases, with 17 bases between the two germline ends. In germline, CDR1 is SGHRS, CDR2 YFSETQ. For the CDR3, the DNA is TGCGCCAGCAGCTTGGTCCCTTTAGACAGCGCACAAGAGACCCAGTACTTC. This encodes CASSLVPLDSAQETQYF.